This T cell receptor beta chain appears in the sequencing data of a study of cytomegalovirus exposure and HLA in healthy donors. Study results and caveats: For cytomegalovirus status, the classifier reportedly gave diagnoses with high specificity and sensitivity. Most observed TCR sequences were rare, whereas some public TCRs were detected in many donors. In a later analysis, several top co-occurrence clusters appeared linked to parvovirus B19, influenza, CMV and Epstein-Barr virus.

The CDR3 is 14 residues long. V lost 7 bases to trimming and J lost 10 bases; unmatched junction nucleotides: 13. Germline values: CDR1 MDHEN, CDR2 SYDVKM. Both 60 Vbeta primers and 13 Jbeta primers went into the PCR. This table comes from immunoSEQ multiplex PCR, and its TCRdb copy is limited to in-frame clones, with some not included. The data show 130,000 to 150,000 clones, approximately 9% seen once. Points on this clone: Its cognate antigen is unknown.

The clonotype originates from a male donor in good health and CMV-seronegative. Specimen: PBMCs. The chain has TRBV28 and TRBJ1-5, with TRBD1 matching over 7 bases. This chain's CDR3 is CASKAGGANYPQHF. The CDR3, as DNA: TGTGCCAGCAAGGCAGGGGGAGCCAATTACCCCCAGCATTTT.